This T cell receptor (beta chain) appears in the sequencing data of a study of blood T cell repertoires in COVID-19. The germline gives CDR1 LGHNA, CDR2 YNFKEQ. V was trimmed by 0 bases and J by 4 bases, leaving 12 bases between them. CDR3 length equals 16 residues. Using immunoSEQ multiplex PCR, the repertoire was profiled, and TCRdb retains in-frame clones only, with some absent. The sample records roughly 90,000 clones, approximately 85% being singletons. Sequencing was performed on peripheral blood. The receptor comes from a human donor in a cohort sampled during active COVID-19. This sequence joins TRBV4-2 and TRBJ1-4; D is undetermined. The CDR3 region is CASSQDLMVYNEKLFF. The DNA of the CDR3 is TGTGCCAGCAGCCAAGATCTAATGGTCTATAATGAAAAACTGTTTTTT.